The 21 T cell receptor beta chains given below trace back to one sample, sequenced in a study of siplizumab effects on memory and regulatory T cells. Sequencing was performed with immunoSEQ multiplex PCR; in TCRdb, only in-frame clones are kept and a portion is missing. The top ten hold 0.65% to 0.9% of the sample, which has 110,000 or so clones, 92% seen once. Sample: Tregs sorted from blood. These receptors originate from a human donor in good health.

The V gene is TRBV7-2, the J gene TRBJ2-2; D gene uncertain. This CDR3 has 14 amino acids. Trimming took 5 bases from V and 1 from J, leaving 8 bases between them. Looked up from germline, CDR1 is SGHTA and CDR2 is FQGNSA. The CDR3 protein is CASSISRNTGELFF. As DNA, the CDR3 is TGTGCCAGCAGCATCTCTAGGAACACCGGGGAGCTGTTTTTT.

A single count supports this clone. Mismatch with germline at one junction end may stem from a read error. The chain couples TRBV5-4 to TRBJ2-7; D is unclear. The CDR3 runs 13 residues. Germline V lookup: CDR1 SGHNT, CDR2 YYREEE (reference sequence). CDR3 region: CASSSGTLYGQYF. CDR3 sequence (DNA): TGTGCCAGCAGCTCGGGTACCCTTTACGGGCAGTACTTC.

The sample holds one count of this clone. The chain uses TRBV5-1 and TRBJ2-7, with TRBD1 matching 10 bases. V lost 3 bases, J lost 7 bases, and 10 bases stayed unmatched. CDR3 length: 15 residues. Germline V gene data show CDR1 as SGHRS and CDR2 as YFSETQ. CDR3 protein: CASSWGQGTEGEQYF. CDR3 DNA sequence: TGCGCCAGCAGCTGGGGACAGGGGACGGAGGGGGAGCAGTACTTC.

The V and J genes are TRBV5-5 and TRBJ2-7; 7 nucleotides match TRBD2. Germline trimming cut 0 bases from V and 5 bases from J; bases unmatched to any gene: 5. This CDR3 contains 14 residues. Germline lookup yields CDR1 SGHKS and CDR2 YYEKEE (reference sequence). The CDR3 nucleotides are TGTGCCAGCAGCTTGGGAGCGGGAATGAACGAGCAGTACTTC. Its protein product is CASSLGAGMNEQYF.

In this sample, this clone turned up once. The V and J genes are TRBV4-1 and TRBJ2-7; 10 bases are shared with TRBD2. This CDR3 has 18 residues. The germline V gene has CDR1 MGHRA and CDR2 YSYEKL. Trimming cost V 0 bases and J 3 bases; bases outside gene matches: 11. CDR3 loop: CASSQERASGGLFYEQYF. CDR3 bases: TGCGCCAGCAGCCAAGAGAGGGCTAGCGGGGGTTTATTCTACGAGCAGTACTTC.

Here the CDR3 DNA reads TGCGCCAGCAGGTTGACAAGGATGAACACTGAAGCTTTCTTT. Translated, it gives CASRLTRMNTEAFF. J is TRBJ1-1 and V is TRBV10-2; D unclear. Between the trimmed V and J ends, which lost 6 bases and 0 bases, there was a span of 11 bases. The CDR3 is made up of 14 amino acids. Germline assignment: CDR1 WSHSY and CDR2 SAAADI.

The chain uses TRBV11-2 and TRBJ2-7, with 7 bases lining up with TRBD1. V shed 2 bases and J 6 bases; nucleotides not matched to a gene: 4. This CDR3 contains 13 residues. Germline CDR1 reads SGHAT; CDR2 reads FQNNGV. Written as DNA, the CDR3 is TGTGCCAGCAGCTTAACAGGGACAGCCGAGCAGTACTTC. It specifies CASSLTGTAEQYF.

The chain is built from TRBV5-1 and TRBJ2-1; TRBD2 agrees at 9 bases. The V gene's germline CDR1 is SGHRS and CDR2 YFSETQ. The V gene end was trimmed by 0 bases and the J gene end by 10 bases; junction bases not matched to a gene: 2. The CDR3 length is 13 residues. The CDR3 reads CASSLVTSGEQFF. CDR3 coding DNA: TGCGCCAGCAGCTTGGTGACTAGCGGAGAGCAGTTCTTC.

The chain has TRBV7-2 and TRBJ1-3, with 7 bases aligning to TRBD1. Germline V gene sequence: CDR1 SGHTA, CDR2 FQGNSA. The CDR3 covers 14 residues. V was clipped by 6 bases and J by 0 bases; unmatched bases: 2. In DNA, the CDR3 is TGTGCCAGCAGGCCAGGGGGCTCTGGAAACACCATATATTTT. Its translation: CASRPGGSGNTIYF.

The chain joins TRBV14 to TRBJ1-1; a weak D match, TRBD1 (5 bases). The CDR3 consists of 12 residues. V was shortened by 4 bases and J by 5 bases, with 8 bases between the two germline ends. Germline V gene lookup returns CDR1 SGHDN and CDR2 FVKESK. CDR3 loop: CASSLQGTEAFF. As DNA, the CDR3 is TGTGCCAGCAGCCTGCAGGGAACTGAAGCTTTCTTT.

The CDR3, as DNA: TGTGCCTGGCGGGGGGCGGGGGGACAAGAGACCCAGTACTTC. The encoded protein is CAWRGAGGQETQYF. This rearrangement joins TRBV30 to TRBJ2-5; TRBD2 matches 8 bases. From germline, CDR1 is GTSNPN and CDR2 SVGIG (reference sequence). The CDR3 is made up of 14 amino acids. J gave up 2 bases and V 5 bases, and 7 bases lay outside the gene matches.

The CDR3 sequence: CASGASPGTGTQYF. CDR3 nucleotides: TGTGCCAGCGGAGCCTCCCCCGGGACAGGGACCCAGTACTTC. V gene TRBV7-7 combines with J gene TRBJ2-5, with 8 positions matching TRBD1. V trimming: 8 bases; J trimming: 7 bases; junction bases outside the gene matches: 12. The V gene's germline CDR1 is SSHAT and CDR2 FNYEAQ (reference sequence). The CDR3 is 14 residues long.

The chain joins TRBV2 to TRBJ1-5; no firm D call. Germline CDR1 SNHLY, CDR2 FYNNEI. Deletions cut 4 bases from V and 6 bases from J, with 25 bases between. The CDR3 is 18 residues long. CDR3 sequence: CASSVGLLDGFGFQPQHF. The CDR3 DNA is TGTGCCAGCAGTGTTGGGCTCCTCGACGGCTTCGGTTTTCAGCCCCAGCATTTT.

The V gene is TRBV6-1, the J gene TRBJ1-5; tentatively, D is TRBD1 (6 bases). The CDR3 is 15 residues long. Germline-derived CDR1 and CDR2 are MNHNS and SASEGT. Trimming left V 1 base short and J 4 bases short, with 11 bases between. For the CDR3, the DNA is TGTGCCAGCAGTGAAGTTTGGGGGCGGAATCAGCCCCAGCATTTT. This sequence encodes CASSEVWGRNQPQHF.

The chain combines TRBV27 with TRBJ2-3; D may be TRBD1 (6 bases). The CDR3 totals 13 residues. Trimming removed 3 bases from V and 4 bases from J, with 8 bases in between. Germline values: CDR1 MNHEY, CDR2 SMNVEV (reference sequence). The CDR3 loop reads CASSFQGPDTQYF. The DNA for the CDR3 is TGTGCCAGCAGTTTTCAGGGGCCAGATACGCAGTATTTT.

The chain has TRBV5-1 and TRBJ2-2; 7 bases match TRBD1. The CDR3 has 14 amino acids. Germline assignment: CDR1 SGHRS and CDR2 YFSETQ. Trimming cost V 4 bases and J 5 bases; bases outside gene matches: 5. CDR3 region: CASSQETGTGELFF. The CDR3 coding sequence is TGCGCCAGCAGCCAAGAGACAGGGACCGGGGAGCTGTTTTTT.

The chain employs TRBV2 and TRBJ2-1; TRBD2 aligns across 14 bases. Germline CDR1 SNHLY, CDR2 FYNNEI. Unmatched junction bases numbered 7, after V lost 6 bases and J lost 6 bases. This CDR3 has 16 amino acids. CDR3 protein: CASRRGTSGRSNEQFF. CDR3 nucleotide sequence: TGTGCCAGCAGGAGGGGGACTAGCGGGAGAAGCAATGAGCAGTTCTTC.

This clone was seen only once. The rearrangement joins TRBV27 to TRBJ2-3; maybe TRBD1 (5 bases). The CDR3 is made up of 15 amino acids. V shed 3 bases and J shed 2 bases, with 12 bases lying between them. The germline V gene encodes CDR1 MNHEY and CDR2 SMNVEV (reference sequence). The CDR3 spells CASSFNLGPTDTQYF. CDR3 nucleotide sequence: TGTGCCAGCAGTTTTAATCTGGGGCCCACAGATACGCAGTATTTT.

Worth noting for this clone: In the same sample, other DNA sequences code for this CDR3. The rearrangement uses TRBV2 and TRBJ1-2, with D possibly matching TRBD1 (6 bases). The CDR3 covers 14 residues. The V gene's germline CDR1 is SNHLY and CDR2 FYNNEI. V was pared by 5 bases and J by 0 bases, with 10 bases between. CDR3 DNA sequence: TGTGCCAGCAGTACACAGGGTACTAACTATGGCTACACCTTC. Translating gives CASSTQGTNYGYTF.

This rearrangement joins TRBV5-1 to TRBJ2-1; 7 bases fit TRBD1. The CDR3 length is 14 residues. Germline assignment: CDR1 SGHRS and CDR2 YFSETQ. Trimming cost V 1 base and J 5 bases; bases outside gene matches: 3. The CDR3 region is CASSLTGQDNEQFF. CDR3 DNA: TGCGCCAGCAGCTTGACAGGACAGGACAATGAGCAGTTCTTC. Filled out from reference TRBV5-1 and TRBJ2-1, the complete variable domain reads KAGVTQTPRYLIKTRGQQVTLSCSPISGHRSVSWYQQTPGQGLQFLFEYFSETQRNKGNFPGRFSGRQFSNSRSEMNVSTLELGDSALYLCASSLTGQDNEQFFGPGTRLTVL.

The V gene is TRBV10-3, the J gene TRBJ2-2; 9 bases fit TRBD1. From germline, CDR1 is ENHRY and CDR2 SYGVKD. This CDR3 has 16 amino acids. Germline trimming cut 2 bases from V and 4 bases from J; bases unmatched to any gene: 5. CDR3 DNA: TGTGCCATCAGTGAGGGGACAGGGTATAGCACCGGGGAGCTGTTTTTT. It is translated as CAISEGTGYSTGELFF.